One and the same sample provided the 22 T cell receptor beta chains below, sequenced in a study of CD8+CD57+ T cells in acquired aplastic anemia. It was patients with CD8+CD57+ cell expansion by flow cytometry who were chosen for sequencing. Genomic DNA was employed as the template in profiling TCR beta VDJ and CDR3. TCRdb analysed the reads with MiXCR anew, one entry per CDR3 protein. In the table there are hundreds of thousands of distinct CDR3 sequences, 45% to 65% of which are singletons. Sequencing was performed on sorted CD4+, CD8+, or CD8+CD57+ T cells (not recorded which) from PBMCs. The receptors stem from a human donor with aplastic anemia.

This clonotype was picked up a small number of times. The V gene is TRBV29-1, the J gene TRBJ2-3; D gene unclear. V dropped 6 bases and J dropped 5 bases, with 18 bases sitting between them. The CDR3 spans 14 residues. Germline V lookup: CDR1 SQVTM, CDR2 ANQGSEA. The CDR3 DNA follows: TGCAGCGTCTCGGTCGGCATGGCCGGAGATACGCAGTATTTT. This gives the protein CSVSVGMAGDTQYF.

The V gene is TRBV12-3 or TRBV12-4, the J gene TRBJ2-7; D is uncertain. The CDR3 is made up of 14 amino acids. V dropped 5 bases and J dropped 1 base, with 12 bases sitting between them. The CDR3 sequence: CASSIAGQSYEQYF. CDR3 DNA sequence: TGTGCCAGCAGTATTGCCGGGCAGTCCTACGAGCAGTACTTC.

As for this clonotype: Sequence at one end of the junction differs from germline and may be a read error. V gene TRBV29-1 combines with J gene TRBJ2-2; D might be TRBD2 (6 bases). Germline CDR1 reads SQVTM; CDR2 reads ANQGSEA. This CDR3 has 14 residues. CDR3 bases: TGCAGCGTTCCCCGGGGGACGGACACCGGGGAGCTGTTCTTT. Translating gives CSVPRGTDTGELFF.

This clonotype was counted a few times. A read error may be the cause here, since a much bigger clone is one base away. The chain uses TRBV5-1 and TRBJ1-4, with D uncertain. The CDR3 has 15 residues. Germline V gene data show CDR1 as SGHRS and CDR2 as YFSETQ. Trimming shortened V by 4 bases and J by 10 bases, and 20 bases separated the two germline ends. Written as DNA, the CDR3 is TGCGCCAGCAGCCCAGGACCGGATTTGTTAGGAAAACTGTTTTTT. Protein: CASSPGPDLLGKLFF. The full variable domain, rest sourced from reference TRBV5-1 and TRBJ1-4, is KAGVTQTPRYLIKTRGQQVTLSCSPISGHRSVSWYQQTPGQGLQFLFEYFSETQRNKGNFPGRFSGRQFSNSRSEMNVSTLELGDSALYLCASSPGPDLLGKLFFGSGTQLSVL.

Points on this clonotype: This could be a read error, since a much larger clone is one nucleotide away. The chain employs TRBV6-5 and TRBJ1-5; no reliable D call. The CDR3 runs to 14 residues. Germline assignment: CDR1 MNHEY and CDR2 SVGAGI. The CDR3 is CASSYSGSHQLQHF. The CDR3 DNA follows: TGTGCCAGCAGTTACTCGGGGTCCCATCAGCTCCAGCATTTT.

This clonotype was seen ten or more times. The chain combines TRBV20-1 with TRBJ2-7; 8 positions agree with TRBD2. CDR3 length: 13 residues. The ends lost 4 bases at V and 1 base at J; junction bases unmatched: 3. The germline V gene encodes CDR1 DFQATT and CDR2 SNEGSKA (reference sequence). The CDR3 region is CSANGRDSYEQYF. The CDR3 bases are TGCAGTGCTAACGGGAGGGATTCCTACGAGCAGTACTTC.

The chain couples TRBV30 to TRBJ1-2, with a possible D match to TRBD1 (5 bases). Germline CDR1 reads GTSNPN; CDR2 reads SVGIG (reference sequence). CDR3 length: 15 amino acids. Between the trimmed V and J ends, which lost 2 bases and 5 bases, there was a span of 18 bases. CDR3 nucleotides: TGTGCCTGGAGTTACACCGGGACCCCCTGGTATGGCTACACCTTC. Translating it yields CAWSYTGTPWYGYTF. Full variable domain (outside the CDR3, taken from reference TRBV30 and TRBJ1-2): SQTIHQWPATLVQPVGSPLSLECTVEGTSNPNLYWYRQAAGRGLQLLFYSVGIGQISSEVPQNLSASRPQDRQFILSSKKLLLSDSGFYLCAWSYTGTPWYGYTFGSGTRLTVV.

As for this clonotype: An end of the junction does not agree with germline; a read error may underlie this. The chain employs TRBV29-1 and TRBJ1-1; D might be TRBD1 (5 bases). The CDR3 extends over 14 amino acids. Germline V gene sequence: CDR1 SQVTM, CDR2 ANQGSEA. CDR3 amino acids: CSIAGTGFNTEALF. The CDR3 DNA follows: TGCAGCATAGCCGGGACCGGTTTTAACACTGAAGCTCTCTTT.

The CDR3 here is CATVHGSGELFF. The DNA of the CDR3 is TGTGCCACCGTACATGGTTCCGGGGAGCTGTTTTTT. V usage is TRBV6-5 and J usage is TRBJ2-2; no definite D call. V shed 10 bases and J shed 6 bases, with 12 bases lying between them. CDR1 and CDR2 from the germline V gene are MNHEY and SVGAGI. The CDR3 loop spans 12 amino acids.

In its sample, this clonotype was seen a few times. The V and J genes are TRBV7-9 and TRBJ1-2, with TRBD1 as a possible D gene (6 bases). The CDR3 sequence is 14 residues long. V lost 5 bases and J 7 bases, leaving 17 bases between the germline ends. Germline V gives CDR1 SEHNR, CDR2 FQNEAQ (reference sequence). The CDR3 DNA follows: TGTGCCAGCAGCATTAACAGGGAGGGAATTGGCTACACCTTC. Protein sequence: CASSINREGIGYTF. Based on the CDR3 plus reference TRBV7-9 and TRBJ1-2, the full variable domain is DTGVSQNPRHKITKRGQNVTFRCDPISEHNRLYWYRQTLGQGPEFLTYFQNEAQLEKSRLLSDRFSAERPKGSFSTLEIQRTEQGDSAMYLCASSINREGIGYTFGSGTRLTVV.

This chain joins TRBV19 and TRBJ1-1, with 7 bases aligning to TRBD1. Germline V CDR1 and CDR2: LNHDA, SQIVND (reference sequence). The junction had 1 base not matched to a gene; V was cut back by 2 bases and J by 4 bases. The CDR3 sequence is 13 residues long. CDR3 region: CASSIRGPTEAFF. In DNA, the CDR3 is TGTGCCAGTAGTATAAGGGGGCCCACTGAAGCTTTCTTT.

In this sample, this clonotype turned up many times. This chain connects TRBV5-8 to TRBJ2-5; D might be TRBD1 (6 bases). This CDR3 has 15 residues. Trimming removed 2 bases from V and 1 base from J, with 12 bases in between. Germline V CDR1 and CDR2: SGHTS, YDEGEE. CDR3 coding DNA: TGTGCCAGCAGCTTAGGGGACACCTCCCAAGAGACCCAGTACTTC. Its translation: CASSLGDTSQETQYF.

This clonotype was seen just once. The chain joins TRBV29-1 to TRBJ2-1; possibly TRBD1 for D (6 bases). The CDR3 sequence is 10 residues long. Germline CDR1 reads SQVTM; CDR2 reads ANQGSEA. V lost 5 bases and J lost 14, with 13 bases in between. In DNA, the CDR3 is TGCAGCGTTTGGGGGCCGAAAAAGTTCTTC. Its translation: CSVWGPKKFF.

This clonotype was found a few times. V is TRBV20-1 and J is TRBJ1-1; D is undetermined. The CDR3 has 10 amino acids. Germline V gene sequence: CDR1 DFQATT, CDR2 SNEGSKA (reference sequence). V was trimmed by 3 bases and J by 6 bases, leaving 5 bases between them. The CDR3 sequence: CSASRSEAFF. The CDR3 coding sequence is TGCAGTGCTAGTCGGTCTGAAGCTTTCTTT.

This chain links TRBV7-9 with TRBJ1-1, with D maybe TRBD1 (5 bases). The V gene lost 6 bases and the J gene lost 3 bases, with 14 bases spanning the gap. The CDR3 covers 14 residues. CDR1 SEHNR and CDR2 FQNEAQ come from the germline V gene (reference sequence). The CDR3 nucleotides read TGTGCCAGCAGTTCTGTGTTGGGGGACACTGAAGCTTTCTTT. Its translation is CASSSVLGDTEAFF.

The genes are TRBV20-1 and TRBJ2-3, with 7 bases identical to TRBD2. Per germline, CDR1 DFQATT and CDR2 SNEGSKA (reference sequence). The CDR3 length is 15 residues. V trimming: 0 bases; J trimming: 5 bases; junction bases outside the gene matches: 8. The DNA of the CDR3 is TGCAGTGCTAGAGATAGGGCGGGAGTGTTAGATACGCAGTATTTT. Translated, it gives CSARDRAGVLDTQYF.

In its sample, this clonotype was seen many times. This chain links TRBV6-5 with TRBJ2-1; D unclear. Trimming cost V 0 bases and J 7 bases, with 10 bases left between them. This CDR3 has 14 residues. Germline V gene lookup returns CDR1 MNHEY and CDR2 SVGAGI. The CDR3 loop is CASSYSELQNEQFF. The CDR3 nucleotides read TGTGCCAGCAGTTACTCGGAATTACAGAATGAGCAGTTCTTC.

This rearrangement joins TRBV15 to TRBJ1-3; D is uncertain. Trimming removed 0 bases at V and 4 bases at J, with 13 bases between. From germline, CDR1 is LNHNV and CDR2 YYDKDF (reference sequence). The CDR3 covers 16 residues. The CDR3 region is CATSRDSVGAGNTIYF. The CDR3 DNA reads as TGTGCCACCAGCAGAGATTCGGTGGGTGCCGGAAACACCATATATTTT.

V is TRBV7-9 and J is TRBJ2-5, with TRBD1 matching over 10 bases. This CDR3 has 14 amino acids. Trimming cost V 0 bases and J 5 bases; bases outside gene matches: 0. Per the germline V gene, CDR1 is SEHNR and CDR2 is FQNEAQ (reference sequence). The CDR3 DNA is TGTGCCAGCAGCTTAGCGGGACAGGGGGAGACCCAGTACTTC. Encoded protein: CASSLAGQGETQYF.

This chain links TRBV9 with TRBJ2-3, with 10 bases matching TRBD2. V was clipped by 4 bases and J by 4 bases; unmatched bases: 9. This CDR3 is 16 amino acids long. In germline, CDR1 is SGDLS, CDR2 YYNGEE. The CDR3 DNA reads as TGTGCCAGCAGCCGCACTCTAGCGGGAGTCTCAGATACGCAGTATTTT. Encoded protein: CASSRTLAGVSDTQYF. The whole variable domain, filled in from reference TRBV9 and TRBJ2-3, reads DSGVTQTPKHLITATGQRVTLRCSPRSGDLSVYWYQQSLDQGLQFLIQYYNGEERAKGNILERFSAQQFPDLHSELNLSSLELGDSALYFCASSRTLAGVSDTQYFGPGTRLTVL.

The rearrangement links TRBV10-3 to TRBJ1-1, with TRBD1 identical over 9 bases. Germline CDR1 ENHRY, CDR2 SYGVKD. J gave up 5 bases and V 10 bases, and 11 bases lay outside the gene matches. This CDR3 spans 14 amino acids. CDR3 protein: CATGTGSLSTEAFF. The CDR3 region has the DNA TGTGCCACCGGGACAGGGTCCTTGAGTACTGAAGCTTTCTTT.

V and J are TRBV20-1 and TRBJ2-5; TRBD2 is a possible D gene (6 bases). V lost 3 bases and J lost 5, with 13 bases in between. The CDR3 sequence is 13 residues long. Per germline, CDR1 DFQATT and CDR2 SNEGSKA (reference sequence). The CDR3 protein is CSARAGSSETQYF. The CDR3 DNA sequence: TGCAGTGCTAGGGCCGGGAGCAGTGAGACCCAGTACTTC.